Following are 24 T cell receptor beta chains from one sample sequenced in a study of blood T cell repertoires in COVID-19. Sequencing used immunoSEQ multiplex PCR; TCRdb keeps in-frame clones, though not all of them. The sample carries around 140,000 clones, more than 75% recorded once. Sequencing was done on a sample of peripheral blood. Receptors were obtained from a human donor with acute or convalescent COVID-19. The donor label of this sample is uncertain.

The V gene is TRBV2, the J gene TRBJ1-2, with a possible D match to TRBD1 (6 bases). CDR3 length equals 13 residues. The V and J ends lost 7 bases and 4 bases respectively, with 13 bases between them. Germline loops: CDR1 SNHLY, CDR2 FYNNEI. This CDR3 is CASMEDSGYGYTF. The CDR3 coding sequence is TGTGCCAGCATGGAGGACAGTGGCTATGGCTACACCTTC.

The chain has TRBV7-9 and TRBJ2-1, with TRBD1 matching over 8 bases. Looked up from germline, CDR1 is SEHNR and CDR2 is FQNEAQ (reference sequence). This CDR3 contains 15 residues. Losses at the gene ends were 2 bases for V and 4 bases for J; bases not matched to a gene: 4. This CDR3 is CASSLQGALYNEQFF. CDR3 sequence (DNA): TGTGCCAGCAGCTTACAGGGGGCGTTATACAATGAGCAGTTCTTC.

In DNA, the CDR3 is TGTGCCAGCACGTCTATAGCGGGCAATCAGCCCCAGCATTTT. This sequence encodes CASTSIAGNQPQHF. This chain joins TRBV6-5 and TRBJ1-5; D is uncertain. The ends were cut back, 7 bases at V and 2 bases at J, with 12 bases in the middle. Germline CDR1 MNHEY, CDR2 SVGAGI. The CDR3 consists of 14 residues.

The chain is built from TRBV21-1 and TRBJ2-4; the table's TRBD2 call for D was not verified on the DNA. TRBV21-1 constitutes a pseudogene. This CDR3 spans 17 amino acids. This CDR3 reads CASSKDQGDSRWNIQYF. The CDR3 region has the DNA TGTGCCAGCAGCAAAGATCAAGGAGACTCACGGTGGAACATTCAGTACTTC.

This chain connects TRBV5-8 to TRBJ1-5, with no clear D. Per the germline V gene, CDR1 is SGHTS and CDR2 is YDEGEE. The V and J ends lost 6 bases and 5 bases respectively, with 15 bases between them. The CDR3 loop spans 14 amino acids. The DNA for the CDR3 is TGTGCCAGCAACTATTTCCGGGGTGATCAGCCCCAGCATTTT. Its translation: CASNYFRGDQPQHF. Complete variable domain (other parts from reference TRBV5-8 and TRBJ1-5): EAGVTQSPTHLIKTRGQQATLRCSPISGHTSVYWYQQALGLGLQFLLWYDEGEERNRGNFPPRFSGRQFPNYSSELNVNALELEDSALYLCASNYFRGDQPQHFGDGTRLSIL.

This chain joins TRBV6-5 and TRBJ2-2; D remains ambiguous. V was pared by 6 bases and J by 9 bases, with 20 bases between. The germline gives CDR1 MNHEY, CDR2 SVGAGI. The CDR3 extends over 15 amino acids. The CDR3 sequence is CASRQTVITARELFF. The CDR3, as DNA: TGTGCCAGCAGGCAAACTGTAATCACCGCGAGGGAGCTGTTTTTT.

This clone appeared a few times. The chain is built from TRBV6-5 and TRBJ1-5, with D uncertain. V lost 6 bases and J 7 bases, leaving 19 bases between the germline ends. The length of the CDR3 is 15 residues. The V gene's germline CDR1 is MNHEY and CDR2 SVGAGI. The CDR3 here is CASRRAGIHSQPQHF. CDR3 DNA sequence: TGTGCCAGCAGACGCGCCGGCATACATAGCCAGCCCCAGCATTTT.

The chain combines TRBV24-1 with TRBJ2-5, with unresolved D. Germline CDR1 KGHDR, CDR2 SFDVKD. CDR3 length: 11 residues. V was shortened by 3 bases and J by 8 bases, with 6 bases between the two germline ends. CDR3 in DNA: TGTGCCACCAGTGATATAAGCACCCAGTACTTC. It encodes CATSDISTQYF.

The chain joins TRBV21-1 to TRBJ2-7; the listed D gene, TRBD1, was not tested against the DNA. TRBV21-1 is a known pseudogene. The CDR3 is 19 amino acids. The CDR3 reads CASSTTGTGLIRLLYEQYF. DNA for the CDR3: TGTGCCAGCAGCACAACCGGGACAGGGCTCATAAGACTACTCTACGAGCAGTACTTC.

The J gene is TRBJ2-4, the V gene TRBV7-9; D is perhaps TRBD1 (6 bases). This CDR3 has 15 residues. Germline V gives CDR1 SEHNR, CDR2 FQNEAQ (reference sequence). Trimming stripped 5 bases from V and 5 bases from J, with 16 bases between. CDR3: CASSLTNRDENIQYF. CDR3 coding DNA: TGTGCCAGCAGCCTCACGAACAGGGATGAAAACATTCAGTACTTC.

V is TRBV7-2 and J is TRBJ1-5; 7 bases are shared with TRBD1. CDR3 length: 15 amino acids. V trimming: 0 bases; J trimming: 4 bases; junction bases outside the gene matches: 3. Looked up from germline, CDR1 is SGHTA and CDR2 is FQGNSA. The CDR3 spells CASSLAGQLNQPQHF. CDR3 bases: TGTGCCAGCAGCTTAGCGGGACAGCTGAATCAGCCCCAGCATTTT.

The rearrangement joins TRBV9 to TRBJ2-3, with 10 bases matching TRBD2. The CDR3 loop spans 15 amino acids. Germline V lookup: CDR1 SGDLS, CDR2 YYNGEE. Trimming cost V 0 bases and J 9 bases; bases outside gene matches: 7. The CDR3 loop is CASSVEGVAGGTQYF. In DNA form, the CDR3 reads TGTGCCAGCAGCGTAGAAGGAGTAGCGGGAGGAACGCAGTATTTT.

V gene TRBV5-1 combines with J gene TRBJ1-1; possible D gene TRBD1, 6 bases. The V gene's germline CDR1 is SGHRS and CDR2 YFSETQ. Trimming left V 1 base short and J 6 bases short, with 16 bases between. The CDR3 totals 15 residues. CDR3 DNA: TGCGCCAGCAGCTTGTCGGGGGGCCAGGCACCTGAAGCTTTCTTT. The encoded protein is CASSLSGGQAPEAFF.

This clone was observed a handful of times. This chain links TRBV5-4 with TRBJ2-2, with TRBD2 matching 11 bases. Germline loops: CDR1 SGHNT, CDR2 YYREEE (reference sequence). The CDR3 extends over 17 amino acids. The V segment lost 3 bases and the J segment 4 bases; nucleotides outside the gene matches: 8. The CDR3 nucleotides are TGTGCCAGCAGCTCCCGGGGTAGCGGGAGGGTCACCGGGGAGCTGTTTTTT. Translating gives CASSSRGSGRVTGELFF.

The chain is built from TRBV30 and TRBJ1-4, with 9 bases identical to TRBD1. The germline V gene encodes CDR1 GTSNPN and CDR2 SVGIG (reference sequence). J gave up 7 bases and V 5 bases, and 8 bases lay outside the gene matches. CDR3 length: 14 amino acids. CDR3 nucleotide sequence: TGTGCCTGGGGTACAGGGGGCCAGGGTGAAAAACTGTTTTTT. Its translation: CAWGTGGQGEKLFF.

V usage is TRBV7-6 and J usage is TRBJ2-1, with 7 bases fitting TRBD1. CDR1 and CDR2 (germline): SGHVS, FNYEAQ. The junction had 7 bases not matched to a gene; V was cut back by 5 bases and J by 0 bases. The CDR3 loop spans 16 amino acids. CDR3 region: CASSQTTGPSYNEQFF. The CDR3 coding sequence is TGTGCCAGCAGCCAGACGACAGGGCCCTCCTACAATGAGCAGTTCTTC.

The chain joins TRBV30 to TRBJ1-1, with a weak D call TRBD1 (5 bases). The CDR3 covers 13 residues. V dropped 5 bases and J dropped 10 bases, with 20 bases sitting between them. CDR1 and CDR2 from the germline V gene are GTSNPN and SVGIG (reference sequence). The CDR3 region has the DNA TGTGCCTGGGCCCAGGGAGGCCGGGGAGGAGCTTTCTTT. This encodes CAWAQGGRGGAFF.

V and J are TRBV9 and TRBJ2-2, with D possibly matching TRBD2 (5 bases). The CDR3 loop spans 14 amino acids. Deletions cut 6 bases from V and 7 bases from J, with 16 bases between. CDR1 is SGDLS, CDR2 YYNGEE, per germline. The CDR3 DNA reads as TGTGCCAGCAATAGGAGGCCTAAGGACGGGGAGCTGTTTTTT. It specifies CASNRRPKDGELFF.

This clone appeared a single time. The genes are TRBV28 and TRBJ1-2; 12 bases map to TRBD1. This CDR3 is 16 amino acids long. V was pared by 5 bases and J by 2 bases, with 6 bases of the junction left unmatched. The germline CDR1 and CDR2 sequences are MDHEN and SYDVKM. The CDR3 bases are TGTGCCAGCAGTCCGGGACAGGGGGCGCAGAACTATGGCTACACCTTC. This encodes CASSPGQGAQNYGYTF.

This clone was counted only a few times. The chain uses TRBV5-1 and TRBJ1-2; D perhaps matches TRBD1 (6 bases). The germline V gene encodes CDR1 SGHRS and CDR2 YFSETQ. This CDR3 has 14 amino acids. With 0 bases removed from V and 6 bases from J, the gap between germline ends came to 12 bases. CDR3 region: CASSLGFNRDGYTF. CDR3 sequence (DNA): TGCGCCAGCAGCTTGGGATTTAACAGGGATGGCTACACCTTC.

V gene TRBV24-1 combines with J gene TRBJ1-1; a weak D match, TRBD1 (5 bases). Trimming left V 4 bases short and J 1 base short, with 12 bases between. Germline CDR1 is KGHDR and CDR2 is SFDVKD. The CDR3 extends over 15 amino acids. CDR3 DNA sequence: TGTGCCACCAGTGAATCCGGGGGTTCGAACACTGAAGCTTTCTTT. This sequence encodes CATSESGGSNTEAFF.

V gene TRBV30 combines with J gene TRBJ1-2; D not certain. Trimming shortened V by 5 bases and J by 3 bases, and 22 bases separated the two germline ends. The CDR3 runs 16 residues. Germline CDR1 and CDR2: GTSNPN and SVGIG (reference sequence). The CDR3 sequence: CAWARQPINPYYGYTF. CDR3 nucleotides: TGTGCCTGGGCGCGGCAGCCCATCAACCCCTACTATGGCTACACCTTC.

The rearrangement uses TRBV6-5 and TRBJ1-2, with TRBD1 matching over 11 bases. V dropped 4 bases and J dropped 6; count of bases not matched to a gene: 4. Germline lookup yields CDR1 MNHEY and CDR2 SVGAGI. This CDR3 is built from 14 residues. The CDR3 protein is CASSWDRGTNGYTF. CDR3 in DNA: TGTGCCAGCAGTTGGGACAGGGGGACCAATGGCTACACCTTC.

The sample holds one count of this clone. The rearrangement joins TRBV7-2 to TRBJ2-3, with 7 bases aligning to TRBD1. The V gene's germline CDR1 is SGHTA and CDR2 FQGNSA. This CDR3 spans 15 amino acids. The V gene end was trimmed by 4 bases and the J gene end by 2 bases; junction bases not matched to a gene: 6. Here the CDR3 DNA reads TGTGCCAGCAGCTCGTCGGGACAGAACACAGATACGCAGTATTTT. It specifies CASSSSGQNTDTQYF.